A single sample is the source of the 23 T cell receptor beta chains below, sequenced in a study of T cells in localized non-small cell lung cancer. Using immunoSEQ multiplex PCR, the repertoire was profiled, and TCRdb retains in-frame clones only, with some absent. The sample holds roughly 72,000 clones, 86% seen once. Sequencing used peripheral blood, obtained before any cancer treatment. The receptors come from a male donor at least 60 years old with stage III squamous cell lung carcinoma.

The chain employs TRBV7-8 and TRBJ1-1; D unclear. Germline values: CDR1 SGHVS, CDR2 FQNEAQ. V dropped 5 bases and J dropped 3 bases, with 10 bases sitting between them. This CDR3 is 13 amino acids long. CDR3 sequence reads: CASSLLGYTEAFF. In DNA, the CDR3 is TGTGCCAGCAGCCTCTTGGGGTACACTGAAGCTTTCTTT. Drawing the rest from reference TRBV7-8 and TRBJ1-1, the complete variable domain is GAGVSQSPRYKVAKRGQDVALRCDPISGHVSLFWYQQALGQGPEFLTYFQNEAQLDKSGLPSDRFFAERPEGSVSTLKIQRTQQEDSAVYLCASSLLGYTEAFFGQGTRLTVV.

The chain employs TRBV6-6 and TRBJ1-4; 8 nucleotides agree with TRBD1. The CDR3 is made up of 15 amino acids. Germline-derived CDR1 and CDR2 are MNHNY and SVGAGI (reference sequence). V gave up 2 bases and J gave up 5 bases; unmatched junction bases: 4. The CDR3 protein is CASSYVQGGNEKLFF. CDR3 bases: TGTGCCAGCAGTTACGTACAGGGGGGAAATGAAAAACTGTTTTTT.

The CDR3 bases are TGTGCCAGCTCACCCCGACAGACTGAAGCTTTCTTT. Its translation is CASSPRQTEAFF. The rearrangement links TRBV18 to TRBJ1-1, with D perhaps matching TRBD1 (5 bases). CDR3 length: 12 amino acids. The germline V and J ends were trimmed by 3 bases and 5 bases, with 7 bases remaining between them. Germline loops: CDR1 KGHSH, CDR2 LQKENI.

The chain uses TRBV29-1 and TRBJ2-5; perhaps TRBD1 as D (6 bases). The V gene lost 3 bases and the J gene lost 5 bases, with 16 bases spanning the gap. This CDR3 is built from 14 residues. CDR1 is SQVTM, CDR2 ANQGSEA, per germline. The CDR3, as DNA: TGCAGCGTTGAGAAGAGTGGGCAGGGGGAGACCCAGTACTTC. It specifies CSVEKSGQGETQYF.

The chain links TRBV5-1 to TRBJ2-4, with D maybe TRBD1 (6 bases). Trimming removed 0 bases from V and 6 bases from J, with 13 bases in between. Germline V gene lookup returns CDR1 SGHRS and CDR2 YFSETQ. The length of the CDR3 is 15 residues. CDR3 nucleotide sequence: TGCGCCAGCAGCTTGGAACAGGGTGCGATAAACATTCAGTACTTC. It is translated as CASSLEQGAINIQYF.

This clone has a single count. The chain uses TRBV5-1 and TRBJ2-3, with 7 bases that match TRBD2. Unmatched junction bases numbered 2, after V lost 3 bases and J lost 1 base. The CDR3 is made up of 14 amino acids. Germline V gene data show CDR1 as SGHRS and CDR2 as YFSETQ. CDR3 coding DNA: TGCGCCAGCAGCTCCGCGGGAGGCACAGATACGCAGTATTTT. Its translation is CASSSAGGTDTQYF.

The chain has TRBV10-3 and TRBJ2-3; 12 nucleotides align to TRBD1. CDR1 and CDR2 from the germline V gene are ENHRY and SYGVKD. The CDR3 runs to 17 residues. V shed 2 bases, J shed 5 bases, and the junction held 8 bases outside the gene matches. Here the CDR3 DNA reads TGTGCCATCAGTGAGACAGGGGACAGGGGGCGAGGAGATACGCAGTATTTT. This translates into CAISETGDRGRGDTQYF.

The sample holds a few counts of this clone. The CDR3, as DNA: TGTGCCAGCAGTGACGGGTGGCTGAATGGCTACACCTTC. Translated, it gives CASSDGWLNGYTF. V usage is TRBV6-4 and J usage is TRBJ1-2, with D uncertain. Trimming took 2 bases from V and 6 from J, leaving 10 bases between them. Germline assignment: CDR1 MRHNA and CDR2 SNTAGT. This CDR3 comprises 13 residues.

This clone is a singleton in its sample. The CDR3: CASSFGTGGWETQYF. CDR3 nucleotides: TGTGCCAGCAGCTTTGGGACAGGAGGGTGGGAGACCCAGTACTTC. This rearrangement joins TRBV7-2 to TRBJ2-5; 8 bases fit TRBD1. V dropped 3 bases and J dropped 5; count of bases not matched to a gene: 8. CDR3 size: 15 residues. The V gene's germline CDR1 is SGHTA and CDR2 FQGNSA.

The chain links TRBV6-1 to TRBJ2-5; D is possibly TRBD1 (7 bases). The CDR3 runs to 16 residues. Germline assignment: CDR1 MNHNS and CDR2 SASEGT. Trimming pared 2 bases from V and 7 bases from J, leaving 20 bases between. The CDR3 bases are TGTGCCAGCAGTGAAATTAGTGCAGGGGGGTTAGGGACCCAGTACTTC. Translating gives CASSEISAGGLGTQYF.

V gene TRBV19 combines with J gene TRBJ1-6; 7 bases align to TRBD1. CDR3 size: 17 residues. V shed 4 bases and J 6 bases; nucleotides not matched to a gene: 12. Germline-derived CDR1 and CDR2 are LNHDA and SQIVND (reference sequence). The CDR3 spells CASSTPSSTGSNSPLHF. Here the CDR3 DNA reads TGTGCCAGTAGTACCCCAAGTTCGACAGGGTCTAATTCACCCCTCCACTTT.

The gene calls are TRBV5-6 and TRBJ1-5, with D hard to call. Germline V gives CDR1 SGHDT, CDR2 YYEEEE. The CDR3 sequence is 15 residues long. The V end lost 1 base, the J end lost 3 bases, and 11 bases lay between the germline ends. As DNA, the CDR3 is TGTGCCAGCAGCTTGAGTGGGAGGGTCAATCAGCCCCAGCATTTT. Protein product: CASSLSGRVNQPQHF.

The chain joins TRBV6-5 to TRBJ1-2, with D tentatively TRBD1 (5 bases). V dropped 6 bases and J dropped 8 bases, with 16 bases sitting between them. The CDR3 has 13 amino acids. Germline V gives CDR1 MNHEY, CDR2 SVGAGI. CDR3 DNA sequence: TGTGCCAGCAGGCCTACCGGGACCGTGGGCTACACCTTC. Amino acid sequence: CASRPTGTVGYTF.

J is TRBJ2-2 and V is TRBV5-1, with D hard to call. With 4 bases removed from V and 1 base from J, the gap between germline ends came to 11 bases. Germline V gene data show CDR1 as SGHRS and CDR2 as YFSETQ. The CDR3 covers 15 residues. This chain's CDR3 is CASSAPGLNTGELFF. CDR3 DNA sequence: TGCGCCAGCAGCGCGCCGGGTTTGAACACCGGGGAGCTGTTTTTT.

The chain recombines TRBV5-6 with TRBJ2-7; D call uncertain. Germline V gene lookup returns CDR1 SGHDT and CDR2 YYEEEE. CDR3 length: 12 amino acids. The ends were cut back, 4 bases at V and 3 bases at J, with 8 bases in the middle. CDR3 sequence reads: CASSDGRYEQYF. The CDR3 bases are TGTGCCAGCAGCGATGGTCGCTACGAGCAGTACTTC.

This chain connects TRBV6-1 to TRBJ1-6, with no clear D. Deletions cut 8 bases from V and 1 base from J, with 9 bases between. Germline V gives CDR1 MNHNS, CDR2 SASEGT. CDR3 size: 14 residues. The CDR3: CASLIGSYNSPLHF. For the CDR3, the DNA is TGTGCCAGCTTGATCGGGTCCTATAATTCACCCCTCCACTTT.

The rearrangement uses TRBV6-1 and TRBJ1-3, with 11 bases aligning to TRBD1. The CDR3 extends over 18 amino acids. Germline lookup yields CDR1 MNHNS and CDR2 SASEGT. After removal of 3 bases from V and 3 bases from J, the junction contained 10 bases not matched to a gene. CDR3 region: CASSDRDRGFSGGNTIYF. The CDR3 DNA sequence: TGTGCCAGCAGTGACCGGGACAGGGGGTTCTCGGGTGGAAACACCATATATTTT.

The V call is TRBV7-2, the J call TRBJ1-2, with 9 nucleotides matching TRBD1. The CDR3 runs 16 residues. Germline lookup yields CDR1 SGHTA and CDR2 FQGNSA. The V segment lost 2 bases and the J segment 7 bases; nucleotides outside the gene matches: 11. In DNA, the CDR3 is TGTGCCAGCAGCTTATCCTGGGACAGGGCTTCCGGTGGCTACACCTTC. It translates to CASSLSWDRASGGYTF. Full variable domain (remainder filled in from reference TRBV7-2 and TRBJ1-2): GAGVSQSPSNKVTEKGKDVELRCDPISGHTALYWYRQSLGQGLEFLIYFQGNSAPDKSGLPSDRFSAERTGGSVSTLTIQRTQQEDSAVYLCASSLSWDRASGGYTFGSGTRLTVV.

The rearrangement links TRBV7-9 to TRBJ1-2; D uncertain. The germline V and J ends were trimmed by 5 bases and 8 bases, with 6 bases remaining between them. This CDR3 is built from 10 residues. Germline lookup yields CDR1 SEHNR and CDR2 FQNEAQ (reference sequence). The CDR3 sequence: CASSEVGYTF. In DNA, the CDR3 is TGTGCCAGCAGCGAGGTGGGCTACACCTTC. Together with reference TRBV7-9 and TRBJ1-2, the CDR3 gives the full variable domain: DTGVSQNPRHKITKRGQNVTFRCDPISEHNRLYWYRQTLGQGPEFLTYFQNEAQLEKSRLLSDRFSAERPKGSFSTLEIQRTEQGDSAMYLCASSEVGYTFGSGTRLTVV.

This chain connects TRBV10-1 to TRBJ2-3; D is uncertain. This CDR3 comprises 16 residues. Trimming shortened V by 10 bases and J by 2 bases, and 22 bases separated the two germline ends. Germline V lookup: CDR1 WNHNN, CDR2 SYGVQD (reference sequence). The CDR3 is CAILRVLQVATDTQYF. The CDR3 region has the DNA TGCGCCATCTTAAGGGTGCTCCAGGTAGCCACAGATACGCAGTATTTT.

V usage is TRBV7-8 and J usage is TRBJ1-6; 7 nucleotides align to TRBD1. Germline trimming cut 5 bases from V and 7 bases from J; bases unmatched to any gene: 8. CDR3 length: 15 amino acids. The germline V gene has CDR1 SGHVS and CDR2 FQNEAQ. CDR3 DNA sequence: TGTGCCAGCAGCCCACCGACAGGGCCCAATTCACCCCTCCACTTT. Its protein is CASSPPTGPNSPLHF.

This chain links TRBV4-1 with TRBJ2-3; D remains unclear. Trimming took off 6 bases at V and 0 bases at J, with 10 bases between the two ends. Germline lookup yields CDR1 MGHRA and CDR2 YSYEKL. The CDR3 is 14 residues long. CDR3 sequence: CASSDMPSTDTQYF. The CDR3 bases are TGCGCCAGCAGTGACATGCCTAGCACAGATACGCAGTATTTT.

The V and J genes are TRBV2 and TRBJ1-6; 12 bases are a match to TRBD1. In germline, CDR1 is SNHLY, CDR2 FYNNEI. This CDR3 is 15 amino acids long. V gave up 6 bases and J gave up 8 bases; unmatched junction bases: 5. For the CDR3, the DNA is TGTGCCAGCAGGACCGGGACAGGGGGCGATTCACCCCTCCACTTT. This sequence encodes CASRTGTGGDSPLHF.